This entry concerns a single TCR beta chain. What it binds is unknown. The PCR ran on 60 Vbeta and 13 Jbeta primers. Assay used: immunoSEQ multiplex PCR; TCRdb lists only in-frame clones, some missing. The data show 100,000 to 150,000 clones, 75% to 85% seen once. The data belong to a study of cytomegalovirus exposure and HLA in healthy donors. Study-level points and caveats: TCR beta chain V- and J-gene trimming was linked, in a later analysis, to a missense variant in DCLRE1C. Reports showed the classifier diagnosing cytomegalovirus status with high specificity and sensitivity. Cytomegalovirus-associated status was assigned to approximately 160 TCR beta chains. Among CMV-associated TCR beta chains, most appeared HLA-restricted in a later analysis.

Germline CDR1 is SGHTA and CDR2 is FQGNSA. This CDR3 spans 17 amino acids. With V trimmed by 5 bases and J by 3 bases, 12 bases remained unmatched. The genes are TRBV7-2 and TRBJ2-3; 9 bases align to TRBD2. The sequencing sample was made of PBMCs. The receptor comes from a woman aged 45 to 65 in good health and CMV-seropositive. The CDR3 loop reads CASSLQGGLAGTDTQYF. The CDR3 coding sequence is TGTGCCAGCAGCCTCCAAGGTGGGCTAGCGGGGACAGATACGCAGTATTTT.